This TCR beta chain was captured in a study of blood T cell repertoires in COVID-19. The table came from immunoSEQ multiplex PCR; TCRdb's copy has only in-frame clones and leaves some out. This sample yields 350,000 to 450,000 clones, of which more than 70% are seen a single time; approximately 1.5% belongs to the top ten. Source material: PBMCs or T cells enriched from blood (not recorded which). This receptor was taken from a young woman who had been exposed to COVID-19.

The CDR3 is CASSYGQGGEQYF. The CDR3 DNA is TGTGCCAGCAGTTACGGACAGGGCGGCGAGCAGTACTTC. The V and J genes are TRBV25-1 and TRBJ2-7; TRBD1 matches 8 bases. The junction had 6 bases not matched to a gene; V was cut back by 5 bases and J by 6 bases. In germline, CDR1 is MGHDK, CDR2 SYGVNS. The CDR3 is 13 amino acids.